Following are 2 T cell receptor beta chains from one sample sequenced in a study of blood T cell repertoires in COVID-19 (dated by TCRdb to 2018 to 2021). Libraries came from the immunoSEQ multiplex PCR assay. TCRdb obtained this table from immuneACCESS and retained in-frame rearrangements with V and J assigned. These tables miss some clones; where compared with another copy, unresolved V genes account for less than half of the shortfall, and the remainder is unexplained. The sample records over 200,000 clones, over 80% of which are singletons. Of the sample, approximately 6.6% falls within the top ten clones. What was sequenced was PBMCs or T cells enriched from blood (not recorded which). These TCRs come from a woman between 35 and 50 years old who had recovered from COVID-19.

This clone was recorded a few times. The chain uses TRBV18 and TRBJ2-1, with 10 bases identical to TRBD2. The germline gives CDR1 KGHSH, CDR2 LQKENI. CDR3 length equals 17 residues. J gave up 7 bases and V 6 bases, and 15 bases lay outside the gene matches. CDR3 amino acids: CASSPGPAGGPGNEQFF. CDR3 bases: TGTGCCAGCTCGCCAGGTCCAGCGGGAGGGCCGGGAAATGAGCAGTTCTTC.

In its sample, this clone was seen a few times. The rearrangement links TRBV7-3 to TRBJ2-2; D is ambiguous. From germline, CDR1 is SGHTA and CDR2 FQGTGA. Trimming stripped 5 bases from V and 5 bases from J, with 15 bases between. This CDR3 has 15 residues. In nucleotides, the CDR3 is TGTGCCAGCAGCACTAAAGGCTTCGGGACCGGGGAGCTGTTTTTT. Translated, it gives CASSTKGFGTGELFF. The full variable domain, rest sourced from reference TRBV7-3 and TRBJ2-2, is GAGVSQTPSNKVTEKGKYVELRCDPISGHTALYWYRQSLGQGPEFLIYFQGTGAADDSGLPNDRFFAVRPEGSVSTLKIQRTERGDSAVYLCASSTKGFGTGELFFGEGSRLTVL.